The entry below gives a single T cell receptor beta chain sequence along with its context. Multiple sclerosis controls were treatment-naive patients with stable or active relapsing-remitting disease. Negative isolation yielded CD4+ and CD8+ T cells, and FACS enriched TEMRA cells. These data come from a study of CD8 T cells in Susac syndrome. An amount of RNA that ranged from roughly 0.5 to 1 ug was reverse transcribed with random hexamers. The CDR3 of TCR beta was amplified by immunoSEQ multiplex PCR across 54 Vbeta and 13 Jbeta. TCRdb re-called the immunoSEQ multiplex PCR reads with MiXCR, one entry per CDR3 protein. The data hold some 150,000 distinct CDR3 sequences, with over 95% observed a single time. The CDR3 spans 11 residues. The V end lost 9 bases, the J end lost 6 bases, and 12 bases lay between the germline ends. The germline gives CDR1 ENHRY, CDR2 SYGVKD.

The V call is TRBV10-3, the J call TRBJ2-7; D call uncertain. Sequenced sample: CD8+ T cells from PBMCs. The TCR was taken from a human donor with multiple sclerosis. CDR3 protein: CAIKAGPEQYF. The CDR3 region has the DNA TGTGCCATTAAGGCTGGCCCCGAGCAGTACTTC.